This TCR beta chain was found in a study of tumor and adjacent non-tumor tissue in lung cancer. Germline lookup yields CDR1 MNHEY and CDR2 SVGAGI. The CDR3 totals 14 residues. V lost 0 bases to trimming and J lost 6 bases; unmatched junction nucleotides: 5. Whole-study results and caveats: TCR diversity was significantly greater in tumor than normal lung tissue. Normal lung showed higher cumulative top 100 clone frequency than tumor.

As to this clonotype: Its antigen is as yet unknown. A much larger clone is a single base away; this may be a read error.

This sample's RNA came from whole unsorted tissue. Between August and November 2014, newly diagnosed, chemotherapy-naive lung cancer patients underwent thoracic surgery in China. Three rounds of nested PCR, following a modified ARM-PCR protocol, produced the TCRbeta library. Using its own MiXCR run on the multiplex PCR reads, TCRdb lists one record per CDR3 protein. This sample carries approximately 70,000 distinct CDR3 sequences, 73% of them seen once, and the ten largest clones take approximately 30%. The chain recombines TRBV6-5 with TRBJ2-7; TRBD1 agrees at 7 bases. Sequenced sample: lung tumor tissue. The receptor comes from a man aged 60 to 75 with non-small cell lung cancer. CDR3 in DNA: TGTGCCAGCAGTTACTCGAGGACAGGATGCGAGCAGTACTTC. Translated: CASSYSRTGCEQYF.